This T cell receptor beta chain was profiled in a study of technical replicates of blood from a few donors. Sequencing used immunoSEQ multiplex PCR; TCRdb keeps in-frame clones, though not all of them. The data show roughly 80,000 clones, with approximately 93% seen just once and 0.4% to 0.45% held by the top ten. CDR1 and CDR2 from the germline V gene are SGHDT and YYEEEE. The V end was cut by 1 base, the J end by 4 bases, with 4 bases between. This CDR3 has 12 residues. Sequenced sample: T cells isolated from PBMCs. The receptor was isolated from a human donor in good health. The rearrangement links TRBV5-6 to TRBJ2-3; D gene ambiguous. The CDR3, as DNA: TGTGCCAGCAGCTTGACAGCAGATACGCAGTATTTT. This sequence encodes CASSLTADTQYF.